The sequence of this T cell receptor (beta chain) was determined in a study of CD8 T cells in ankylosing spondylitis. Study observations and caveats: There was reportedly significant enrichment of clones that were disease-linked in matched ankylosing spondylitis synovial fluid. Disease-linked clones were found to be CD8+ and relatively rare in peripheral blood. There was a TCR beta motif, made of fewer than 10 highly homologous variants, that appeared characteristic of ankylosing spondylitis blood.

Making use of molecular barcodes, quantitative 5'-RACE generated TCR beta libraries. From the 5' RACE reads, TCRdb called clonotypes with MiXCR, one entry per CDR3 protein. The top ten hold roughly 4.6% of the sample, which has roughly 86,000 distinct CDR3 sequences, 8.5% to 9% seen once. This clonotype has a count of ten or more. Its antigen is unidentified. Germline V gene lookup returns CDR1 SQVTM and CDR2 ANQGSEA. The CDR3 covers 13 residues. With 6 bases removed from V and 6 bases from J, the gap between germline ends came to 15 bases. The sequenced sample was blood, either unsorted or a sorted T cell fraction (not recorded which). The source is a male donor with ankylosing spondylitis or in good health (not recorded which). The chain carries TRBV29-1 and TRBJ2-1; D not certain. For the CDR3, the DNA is TGCAGCGTAGAACAGTGGAAGCCCAATGAGCAGTTCTTC. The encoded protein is CSVEQWKPNEQFF.